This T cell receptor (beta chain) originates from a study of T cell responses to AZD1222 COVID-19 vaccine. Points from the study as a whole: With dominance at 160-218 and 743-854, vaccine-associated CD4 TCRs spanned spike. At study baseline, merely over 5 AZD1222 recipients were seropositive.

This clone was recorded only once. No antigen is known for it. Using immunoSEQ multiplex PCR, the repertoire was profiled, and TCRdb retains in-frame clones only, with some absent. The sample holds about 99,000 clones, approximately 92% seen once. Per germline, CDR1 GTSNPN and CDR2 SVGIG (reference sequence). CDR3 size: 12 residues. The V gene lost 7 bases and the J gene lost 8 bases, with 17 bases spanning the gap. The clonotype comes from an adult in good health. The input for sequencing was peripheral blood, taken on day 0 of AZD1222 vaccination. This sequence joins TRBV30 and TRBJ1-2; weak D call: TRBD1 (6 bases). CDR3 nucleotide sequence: TGTGCCTCGCAAATGGGGGCAAGAGGCTACACCTTC. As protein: CASQMGARGYTF. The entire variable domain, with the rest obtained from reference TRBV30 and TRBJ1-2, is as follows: SQTIHQWPATLVQPVGSPLSLECTVEGTSNPNLYWYRQAAGRGLQLLFYSVGIGQISSEVPQNLSASRPQDRQFILSSKKLLLSDSGFYLCASQMGARGYTFGSGTRLTVV.